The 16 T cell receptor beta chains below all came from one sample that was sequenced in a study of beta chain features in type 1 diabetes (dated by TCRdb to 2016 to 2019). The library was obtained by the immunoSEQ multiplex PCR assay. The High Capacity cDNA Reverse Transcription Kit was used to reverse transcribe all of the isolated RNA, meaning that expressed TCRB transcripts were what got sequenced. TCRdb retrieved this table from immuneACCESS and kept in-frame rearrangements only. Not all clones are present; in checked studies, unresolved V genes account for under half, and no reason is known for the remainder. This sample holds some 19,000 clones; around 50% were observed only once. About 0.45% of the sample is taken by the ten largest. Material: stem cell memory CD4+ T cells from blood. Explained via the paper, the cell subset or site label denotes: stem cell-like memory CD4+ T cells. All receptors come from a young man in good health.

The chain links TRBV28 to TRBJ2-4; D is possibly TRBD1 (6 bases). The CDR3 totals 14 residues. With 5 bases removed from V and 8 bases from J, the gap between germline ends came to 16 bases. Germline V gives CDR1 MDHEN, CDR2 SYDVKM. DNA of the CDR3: TGTGCCAGCAGTATAAACAGGGTTAGGGACATTCAGTACTTC. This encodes CASSINRVRDIQYF. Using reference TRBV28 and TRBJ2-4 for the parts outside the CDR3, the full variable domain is DVKVTQSSRYLVKRTGEKVFLECVQDMDHENMFWYRQDPGLGLRLIYFSYDVKMKEKGDIPEGYSVSREKKERFSLILESASTNQTSMYLCASSINRVRDIQYFGAGTRLSVL.

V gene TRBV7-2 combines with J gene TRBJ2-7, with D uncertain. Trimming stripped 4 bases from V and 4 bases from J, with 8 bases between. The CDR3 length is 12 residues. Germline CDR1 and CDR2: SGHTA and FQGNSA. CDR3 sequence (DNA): TGTGCCAGCAGCTCACAGAGATACGAGCAGTACTTC. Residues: CASSSQRYEQYF.

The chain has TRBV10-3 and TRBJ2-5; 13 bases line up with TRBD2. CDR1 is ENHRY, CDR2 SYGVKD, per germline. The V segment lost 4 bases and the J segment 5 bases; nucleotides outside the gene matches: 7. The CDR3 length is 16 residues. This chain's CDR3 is CAISGRTSGSGETQYF. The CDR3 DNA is TGTGCCATCAGTGGCAGGACTAGCGGGAGTGGGGAGACCCAGTACTTC.

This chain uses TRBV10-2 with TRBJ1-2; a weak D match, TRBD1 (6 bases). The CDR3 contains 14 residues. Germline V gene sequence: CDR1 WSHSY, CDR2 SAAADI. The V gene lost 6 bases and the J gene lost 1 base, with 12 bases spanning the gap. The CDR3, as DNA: TGCGCCAGCAGCCTAGGACAGATTAACTATGGCTACACCTTC. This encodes CASSLGQINYGYTF.

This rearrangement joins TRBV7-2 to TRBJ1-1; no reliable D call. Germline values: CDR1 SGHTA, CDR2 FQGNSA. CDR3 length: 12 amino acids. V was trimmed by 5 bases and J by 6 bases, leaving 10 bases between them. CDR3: CASSPQRAEAFF. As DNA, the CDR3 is TGTGCCAGCAGCCCCCAGAGGGCTGAAGCTTTCTTT.

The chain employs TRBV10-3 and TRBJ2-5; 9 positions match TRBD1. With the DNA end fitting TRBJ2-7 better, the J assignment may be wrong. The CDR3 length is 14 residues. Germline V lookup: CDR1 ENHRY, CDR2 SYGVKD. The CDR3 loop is CAILPSMDRGEQYF. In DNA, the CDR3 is TGTGCCATCCTCCCTTCCATGGACAGGGGCGAGCAGTACTTC.

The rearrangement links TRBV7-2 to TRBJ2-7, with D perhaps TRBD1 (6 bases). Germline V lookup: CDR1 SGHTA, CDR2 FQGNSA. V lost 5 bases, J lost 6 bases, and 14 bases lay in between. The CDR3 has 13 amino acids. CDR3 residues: CASSRPPGAEQYF. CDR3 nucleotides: TGTGCCAGCAGCCGACCCCCAGGGGCCGAGCAGTACTTC.

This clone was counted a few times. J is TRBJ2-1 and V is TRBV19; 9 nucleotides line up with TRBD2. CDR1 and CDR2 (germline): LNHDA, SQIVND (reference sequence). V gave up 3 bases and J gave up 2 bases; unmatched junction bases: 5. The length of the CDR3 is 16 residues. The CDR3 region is CASSIGREGPYNEQFF. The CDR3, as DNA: TGTGCCAGTAGTATCGGGCGGGAGGGCCCCTACAATGAGCAGTTCTTC.

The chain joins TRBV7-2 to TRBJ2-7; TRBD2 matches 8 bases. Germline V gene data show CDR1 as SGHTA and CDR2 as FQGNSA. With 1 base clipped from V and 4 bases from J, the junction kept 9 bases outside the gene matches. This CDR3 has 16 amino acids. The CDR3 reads CASSLVGGTSLYEQYF. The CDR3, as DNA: TGTGCCAGCAGCTTAGTCGGTGGGACTAGTCTGTACGAGCAGTACTTC.

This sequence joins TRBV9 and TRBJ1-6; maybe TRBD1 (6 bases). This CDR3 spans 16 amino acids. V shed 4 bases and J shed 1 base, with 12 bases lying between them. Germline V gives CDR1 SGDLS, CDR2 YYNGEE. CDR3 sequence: CASSTGLVSYNSPLHF. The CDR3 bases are TGTGCCAGCAGCACAGGGTTGGTGTCCTATAATTCACCCCTCCACTTT.

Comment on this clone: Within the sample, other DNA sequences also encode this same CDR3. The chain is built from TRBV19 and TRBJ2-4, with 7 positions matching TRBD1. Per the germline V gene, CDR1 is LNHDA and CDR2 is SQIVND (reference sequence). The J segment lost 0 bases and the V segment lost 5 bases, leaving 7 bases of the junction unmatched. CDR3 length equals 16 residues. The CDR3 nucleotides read TGTGCCAGTAGTCCTAGACAGGGCCTAGCCAAAAACATTCAGTACTTC. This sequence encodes CASSPRQGLAKNIQYF. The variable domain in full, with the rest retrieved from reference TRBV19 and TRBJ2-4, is DGGITQSPKYLFRKEGQNVTLSCEQNLNHDAMYWYRQDPGQGLRLIYYSQIVNDFQKGDIAEGYSVSREKKESFPLTVTSAQKNPTAFYLCASSPRQGLAKNIQYFGAGTRLSVL.

The DNA for the CDR3 is TGTGCCAGCAGGAAGACAGGCTATAGCAATCAGCCCCAGCATTTT. Its protein product is CASRKTGYSNQPQHF. V gene TRBV28 combines with J gene TRBJ1-5; D might be TRBD1 (6 bases). The CDR3 spans 15 residues. The germline V and J ends were trimmed by 6 bases and 0 bases, with 12 bases remaining between them. Germline assignment: CDR1 MDHEN and CDR2 SYDVKM.

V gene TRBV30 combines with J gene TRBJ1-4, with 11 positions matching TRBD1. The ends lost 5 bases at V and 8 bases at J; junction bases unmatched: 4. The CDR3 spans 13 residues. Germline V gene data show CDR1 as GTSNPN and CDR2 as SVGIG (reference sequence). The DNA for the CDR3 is TGTGCCTGGGGCCGGGACAGGGGGGAAAAACTGTTTTTT. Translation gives CAWGRDRGEKLFF.

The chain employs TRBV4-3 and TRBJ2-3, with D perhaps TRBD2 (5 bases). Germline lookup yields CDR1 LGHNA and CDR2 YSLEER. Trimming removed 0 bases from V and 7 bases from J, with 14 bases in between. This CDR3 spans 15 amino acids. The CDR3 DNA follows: TGCGCCAGCAGCCAAGATGCGCGAGGGAGAAATACGCAGTATTTT. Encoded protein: CASSQDARGRNTQYF.

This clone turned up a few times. CDR3 bases: TGTGCCAGCAGCGGAACCATTCGGGGACAGGGTGTCTACGAGCAGTACTTC. Protein product: CASSGTIRGQGVYEQYF. V and J are TRBV7-6 and TRBJ2-7, with TRBD1 matching over 9 bases. Germline CDR1 reads SGHVS; CDR2 reads FNYEAQ. J gave up 3 bases and V 5 bases, and 14 bases lay outside the gene matches. The CDR3 consists of 17 residues. The variable domain in full, completed from reference TRBV7-6 and TRBJ2-7, reads GAGVSQSPRYKVTKRGQDVALRCDPISGHVSLYWYRQALGQGPEFLTYFNYEAQQDKSGLPNDRFSAERPEGSISTLTIQRTEQRDSAMYRCASSGTIRGQGVYEQYFGPGTRLTVT.

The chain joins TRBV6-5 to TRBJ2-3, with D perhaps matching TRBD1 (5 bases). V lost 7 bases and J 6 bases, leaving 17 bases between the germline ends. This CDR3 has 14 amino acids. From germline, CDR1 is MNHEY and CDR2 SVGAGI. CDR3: CASTPGWSIDTQYF. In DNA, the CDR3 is TGTGCCAGCACCCCAGGGTGGAGCATCGATACGCAGTATTTT.